A selection of T cell receptor beta chains follows, all from one sample in a study of CD8 T cells in ankylosing spondylitis. TCRdb reprocessed the 5' RACE reads with MiXCR, giving one entry per CDR3 protein. In the table there are tens of thousands of distinct CDR3 sequences, roughly 30% of which are singletons. The specimen was blood, either unsorted or a sorted T cell fraction (not recorded which). The receptors shown here come from a male donor with ankylosing spondylitis or in good health (not recorded which). CDR3s include the opening cysteine and the closing phenylalanine or tryptophan. D genes are given only for firm matches. Some rows have no size entry. The others give once, few or many, or a class for an expanded clone.

>-|TRBJ1-2|TRBV6-1|-
CASSPLGSVYGYTF
TGTGCCAGCAGTCCTCTAGGAAGCGTCTATGGCTACACCTTC
>TRBD1|TRBJ2-5|TRBV7-2|few
CASSSDRGMETQYF
TGTGCCAGCAGCTCGGACAGGGGTATGGAGACCCAGTACTTC
>TRBD1|TRBJ2-5|TRBV6-6|-
CATGQGEETQYF
TGTGCCACAGGACAGGGCGAAGAGACCCAGTACTTC
>-|TRBJ2-2|TRBV12-3/TRBV12-4|-
CASSPKIPGITGELFF
TGTGCCAGCAGTCCAAAAATACCAGGGATCACCGGGGAGCTGTTTTTT
>-|TRBJ2-4|TRBV20-1|-
CSARSEGGYIQYF
TGCAGTGCTAGATCTGAGGGTGGCTACATTCAGTACTTC
>-|TRBJ2-3|TRBV20-1|-
CSAPPTMSATQYF
TGCAGTGCGCCACCCACGATGTCCGCTACGCAGTATTTT
>-|TRBJ1-2|TRBV7-9|-
CASSLASTGYGYTF
TGTGCCAGCAGCTTAGCCTCGACAGGATATGGCTACACCTTC
>-|TRBJ2-3|TRBV20-1|many
CSAFPGLQVTQYF
TGCAGTGCTTTCCCGGGACTCCAGGTTACGCAGTATTTT
>-|TRBJ1-1|TRBV5-1|-
CASSRRGDGTEAFF
TGCGCCAGCAGCCGAAGGGGGGATGGAACTGAAGCTTTCTTT
>-|TRBJ1-5|TRBV5-1|-
CASSMTTGQDQPQHF
TGCGCCAGCAGCATGACCACGGGACAAGATCAGCCCCAGCATTTT
>TRBD2|TRBJ2-1|TRBV5-1|-
CASSRTSGSYNEQFF
TGCGCCAGCAGCAGGACTAGCGGGAGTTACAATGAGCAGTTCTTC
>TRBD1|TRBJ2-1|TRBV10-3|few
CAIRGTADNEQFF
TGTGCCATCAGGGGGACAGCCGACAATGAGCAGTTCTTC
>TRBD1|TRBJ1-4|TRBV3-1|-
CASSPQTGEKLFF
TGTGCCAGCAGTCCACAGACAGGGGAAAAACTGTTTTTT
>TRBD2|TRBJ2-7|TRBV28|-
CASRARTSGNEQYF
TGTGCCAGCAGAGCCAGGACTAGCGGAAACGAGCAGTACTTC
>TRBD2|TRBJ2-1|TRBV7-3|-
CASSPDTLAGGLNEQFF
TGTGCCAGCAGCCCAGACACTCTAGCGGGAGGTTTGAATGAGCAGTTCTTC
>-|TRBJ2-2|TRBV5-1|-
CASSLGPGRTNTGELFF
TGCGCCAGCAGCTTGGGTCCGGGTCGGACGAACACCGGGGAGCTGTTTTTT
>TRBD2|TRBJ2-3|TRBV20-1|many
CSATPGGMRDTQYF
TGCAGTGCTACCCCGGGAGGGATGAGAGATACGCAGTATTTT
>TRBD2|TRBJ2-5|TRBV29-1|few
CSVEVGGGETQYF
TGCAGCGTTGAAGTTGGGGGGGGAGAGACCCAGTACTTC
>-|TRBJ2-3|TRBV5-1|-
CASSLASRQTDTQYF
TGCGCCAGCAGCTTGGCCTCAAGACAGACAGATACGCAGTATTTT
>-|TRBJ2-5|TRBV18|-
CASSPGLTETQYF
TGTGCCAGCTCACCGGGGTTAACGGAGACCCAGTACTTC
>TRBD1|TRBJ2-3|TRBV7-3|-
CASSLRGQSIDTQYF
TGTGCCAGCAGCTTAAGGGGACAGTCAATAGATACGCAGTATTTT
>-|TRBJ2-4|TRBV20-1|few
CSARDIFRGEKNIQYF
TGCAGTGCTAGAGATATATTTCGGGGTGAGAAAAACATTCAGTACTTC
>-|TRBJ2-2|TRBV6-1|many
CASRHRDNANTGELFF
TGTGCCAGCAGACACAGGGATAATGCGAACACCGGGGAGCTGTTTTTT
>-|TRBJ2-1|TRBV7-9|few
CASSPWLGVGYNEQFF
TGTGCCAGCAGCCCATGGCTCGGAGTAGGTTACAATGAGCAGTTCTTC
>TRBD2|TRBJ2-3|TRBV7-6|few
CASSFSPAGLAGAADTQYF
TGTGCCAGCAGCTTCTCCCCTGCCGGACTAGCGGGGGCAGCAGATACGCAGTATTTT
>-|TRBJ2-1|TRBV6-1|-
CASSWDHYNEQFF
TGTGCCAGCAGCTGGGACCATTACAATGAGCAGTTCTTC
>TRBD1|TRBJ2-5|TRBV12-3/TRBV12-4|many
CASSRHRDRGVRETQYF
TGTGCCAGCAGCCGCCACCGGGACAGGGGAGTTAGAGAGACCCAGTACTTC
>-|TRBJ1-1|TRBV6-1|few
CASSTTRDPIHEAFF
TGTGCCAGCAGTACAACCCGGGACCCCATTCATGAAGCTTTCTTT
>-|TRBJ1-4|TRBV29-1|-
CSLRGDNEKLFF
TGCAGCCTTAGGGGTGATAATGAAAAACTGTTTTTT
>TRBD1|TRBJ2-1|TRBV27|many
CASSAQTGGLKQFF
TGTGCCAGCAGTGCCCAGACAGGGGGGCTAAAACAGTTCTTC
>TRBD2|TRBJ2-5|TRBV20-1|few
CSARRGLAGPKETQYF
TGCAGTGCTAGACGAGGACTAGCGGGGCCGAAAGAGACCCAGTACTTC